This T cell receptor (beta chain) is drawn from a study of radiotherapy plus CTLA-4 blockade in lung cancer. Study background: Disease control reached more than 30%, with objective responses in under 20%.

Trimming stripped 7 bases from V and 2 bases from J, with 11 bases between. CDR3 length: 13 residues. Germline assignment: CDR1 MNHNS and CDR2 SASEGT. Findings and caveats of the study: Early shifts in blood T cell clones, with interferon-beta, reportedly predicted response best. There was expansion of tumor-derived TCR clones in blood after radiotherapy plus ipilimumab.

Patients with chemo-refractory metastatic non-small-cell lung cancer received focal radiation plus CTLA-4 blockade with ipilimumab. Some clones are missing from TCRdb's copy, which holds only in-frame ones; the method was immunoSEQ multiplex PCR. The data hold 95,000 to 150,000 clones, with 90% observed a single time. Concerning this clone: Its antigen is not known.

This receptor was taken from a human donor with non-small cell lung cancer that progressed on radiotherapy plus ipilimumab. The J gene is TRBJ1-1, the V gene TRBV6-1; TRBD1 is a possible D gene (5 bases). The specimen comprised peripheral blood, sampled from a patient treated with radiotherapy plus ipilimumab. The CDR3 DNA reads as TGTGCCAGCACCTGGGGGGGAAACACTGAAGCTTTCTTT. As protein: CASTWGGNTEAFF.